This entry features one T cell receptor beta chain sequence. As processed by the authors: Reference gene primers were amplified, and this amplification served to estimate nucleated cell counts. Sequencing used immunoSEQ multiplex PCR; TCRdb keeps in-frame clones, though not all of them. D and trimming come from the DNA, and the V and J calls and clone size come from that table. The sample records fewer than 450,000 clones, more than 75% being singletons. CDR3 size: 18 residues. The V and J ends lost 4 bases and 2 bases, in that order; junction bases with no gene match: 14. The germline CDR1 and CDR2 sequences are KGHDR and SFDVKD. The record originates from a study of blood T cell repertoires in COVID-19. Study context: From the United States, Italy and Spain came samples of acute and convalescent COVID-19. PBMCs, B-cell-depleted T cells, or T cells were the source of the cDNA or gDNA that made up the material.

The V and J genes are TRBV24-1 and TRBJ2-7, with TRBD2 identical over 9 bases. This TCR derives from a woman aged 18-35 years who had recovered from COVID-19. What was sequenced was peripheral blood. In DNA form, the CDR3 reads TGTGCCACCAGTGACCCGAGAGTACTAGCGGGCGGAACCTACGAGCAGTACGTC. Translating gives CATSDPRVLAGGTYEQYV.